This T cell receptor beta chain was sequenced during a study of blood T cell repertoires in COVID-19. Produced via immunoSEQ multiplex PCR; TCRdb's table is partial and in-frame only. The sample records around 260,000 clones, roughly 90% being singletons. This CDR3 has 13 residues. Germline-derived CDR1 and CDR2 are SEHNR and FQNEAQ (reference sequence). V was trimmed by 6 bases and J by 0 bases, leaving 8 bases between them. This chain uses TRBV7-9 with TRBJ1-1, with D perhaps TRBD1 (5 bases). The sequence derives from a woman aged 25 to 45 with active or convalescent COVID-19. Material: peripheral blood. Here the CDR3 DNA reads TGTGCCAGCAGTAGACAGTTGAACACTGAAGCTTTCTTT. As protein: CASSRQLNTEAFF.